Below, 9 T cell receptor beta chains from the same sample are listed, as sequenced in a study of T cells in Graves' hyperthyroidism and ophthalmopathy. Amplification targeted TCR beta CDR3 regions from RNA transcripts. The HTBI primer set drove a first-round RT-PCR of the TCR CDR3. TCRdb reprocessed the multiplex PCR reads via MiXCR and lists one record per CDR3 protein. The sample yields about 530,000 distinct CDR3 sequences, about 15% seen once. Specimen: blood. Source of these receptors: a woman aged 18-35 years with Graves' ophthalmopathy.

The sample holds many counts of this clonotype. V usage is TRBV11-1 and J usage is TRBJ2-7; possibly TRBD1 for D (7 bases). V was shortened by 6 bases and J by 6 bases, with 18 bases between the two germline ends. The CDR3 is 14 residues long. CDR1 and CDR2 (germline): SGHAT, FQDESV (reference sequence). CDR3 nucleotides: TGTGCCAGCAGGACAGGGCTAGGAGGGGCCGAGCAGTACTTC. It encodes CASRTGLGGAEQYF.

The V gene is TRBV28, the J gene TRBJ2-6, with D uncertain. Germline CDR1 reads MDHEN; CDR2 reads SYDVKM. CDR3 size: 16 residues. The ends were cut back, 2 bases at V and 4 bases at J, with 12 bases in the middle. The CDR3: CASSLSEAIGANVLTF. The DNA of the CDR3 is TGTGCCAGCAGTTTAAGCGAGGCGATAGGGGCCAACGTCCTGACTTTC. The full variable domain, completed using reference TRBV28 and TRBJ2-6, is DVKVTQSSRYLVKRTGEKVFLECVQDMDHENMFWYRQDPGLGLRLIYFSYDVKMKEKGDIPEGYSVSREKKERFSLILESASTNQTSMYLCASSLSEAIGANVLTFGAGSRLTVL.

The chain is built from TRBV12-3 or TRBV12-4 and TRBJ2-1; TRBD2 might be the D (6 bases). The CDR3 extends over 15 amino acids. V lost 5 bases and J lost 4, with 15 bases in between. The CDR3 here is CASSAGTGEYNEQFF. For the CDR3, the DNA is TGTGCCAGCAGTGCCGGGACGGGAGAATACAATGAGCAGTTCTTC.

This clonotype was seen many times. The rearrangement joins TRBV20-1 to TRBJ1-1, with a tentative D call TRBD1 (5 bases). Trimming shortened V by 3 bases and J by 1 base, and 18 bases separated the two germline ends. Germline V lookup: CDR1 DFQATT, CDR2 SNEGSKA (reference sequence). The CDR3 covers 16 residues. Here the CDR3 reads CSASPPYGGWNTEAFF. Written as DNA, the CDR3 is TGCAGTGCTAGCCCGCCTTATGGGGGATGGAACACTGAAGCTTTCTTT.

Of note for this clonotype: A read error may be the cause here, since a much bigger clone is one base away. The chain recombines TRBV15 with TRBJ2-1; possibly TRBD2 for D (5 bases). The CDR3 contains 15 residues. The germline V gene has CDR1 LNHNV and CDR2 YYDKDF (reference sequence). The V end was cut by 4 bases, the J end by 8 bases, with 18 bases between. The CDR3 coding sequence is TGTGCCACCAGCACCCGGGAAGTAGACTGGGATGAGCAGTTCTTC. This codes for CATSTREVDWDEQFF.

The V call is TRBV12-3 or TRBV12-4, the J call TRBJ2-1, with 9 bases that match TRBD2. V lost 7 bases to trimming and J lost 5 bases; unmatched junction nucleotides: 9. This CDR3 is 15 amino acids long. The CDR3 reads CASTGGGGANNEQFF. In nucleotides, the CDR3 is TGTGCCAGCACCGGAGGCGGGGGGGCCAACAATGAGCAGTTCTTC.

The chain uses TRBV2 and TRBJ1-2; D is possibly TRBD1 (6 bases). CDR1 is SNHLY, CDR2 FYNNEI, per germline. Trimming took 7 bases from V and 8 from J, leaving 14 bases between them. The CDR3 extends over 12 amino acids. The CDR3 region has the DNA TGTGCCAGCACCCGGACGACAGGAGGCTACACCTTC. This sequence encodes CASTRTTGGYTF.

The table lists this clonotype with many counts. The chain couples TRBV6-2 or TRBV6-3 to TRBJ1-5; tentative D call: TRBD1 (6 bases). Germline V gene lookup returns CDR1 MNHEY and CDR2 SVGEGT. V was trimmed by 6 bases and J by 3 bases, leaving 18 bases between them. This CDR3 comprises 16 residues. CDR3 sequence (DNA): TGTGCCAGCAGGGGGGACCGGACAGACCACAATCAGCCCCAGCATTTT. This encodes CASRGDRTDHNQPQHF.

This clonotype was counted between two and nine times. V gene TRBV20-1 combines with J gene TRBJ1-4; 7 bases line up with TRBD1. With 0 bases clipped from V and 10 bases from J, the junction kept 2 bases outside the gene matches. The CDR3 runs to 12 residues. Germline CDR1 reads DFQATT; CDR2 reads SNEGSKA (reference sequence). The CDR3 protein is CSARDSGGKLFF. As DNA, the CDR3 is TGCAGTGCTAGAGATTCAGGGGGAAAACTGTTTTTT.